A single sample gave rise to the 19 T cell receptor beta chains below, sequenced in a study of cytomegalovirus exposure and HLA in healthy donors (dated by TCRdb to the late 2010s). To prepare the library, the immunoSEQ multiplex PCR assay was applied. For the multiplex PCR, a mixture combining 60 forward primers for TCR Vbeta segments and 13 reverse primers for TCR Jbeta segments was used. TCRdb carries this immuneACCESS record with in-frame sequences only. Its versions omit some clonotypes, under half of them owing to an unresolved V gene in the studies checked, with the rest unexplained. The sample table contains some 130,000 clones; only one count was recorded for 70% to 80% of them. Together, the top ten hold under 2% of the sample. The specimen was PBMCs. The receptors were sampled from a female donor in good health and CMV-seropositive.

V gene TRBV10-3 combines with J gene TRBJ2-7, with D tentatively TRBD2 (5 bases). Germline CDR1 reads ENHRY; CDR2 reads SYGVKD. V shed 7 bases and J shed 3 bases, with 16 bases lying between them. CDR3 length: 14 residues. CDR3 protein: CAITDVQAGYEQYF. CDR3 DNA: TGTGCCATCACCGACGTTCAGGCGGGCTACGAGCAGTACTTC.

The table lists this clone with a count of one. Other DNA sequences in this sample translate to the same CDR3. The chain recombines TRBV7-9 with TRBJ2-2; D not certain. Germline assignment: CDR1 SEHNR and CDR2 FQNEAQ (reference sequence). The V end lost 3 bases, the J end lost 3 bases, and 5 bases lay between the germline ends. The CDR3 sequence is 13 residues long. CDR3 sequence (DNA): TGTGCCAGCAGCTTTCGGGACACCGGGGAGCTGTTTTTT. This translates into CASSFRDTGELFF.

V and J are TRBV28 and TRBJ2-5, with a possible D match to TRBD1 (6 bases). The tail of the sequence fits TRBJ2-7 better, so the J call may be wrong. The CDR3 has 14 residues. Germline V gene data show CDR1 as MDHEN and CDR2 as SYDVKM. CDR3 nucleotides: TGTGCCAGCGGTACAGGACAGACCATCTACGAGCAGTACTTC. Amino acid sequence: CASGTGQTIYEQYF.

The chain has TRBV2 and TRBJ1-5; 7 positions match TRBD1. J gave up 4 bases and V 8 bases, and 2 bases lay outside the gene matches. Looked up from germline, CDR1 is SNHLY and CDR2 is FYNNEI. This CDR3 has 12 residues. CDR3 nucleotides: TGTGCCAGCTCCAGGGGGAATCAGCCCCAGCATTTT. This encodes CASSRGNQPQHF.

The chain employs TRBV9 and TRBJ2-5; 10 bases line up with TRBD2. V was clipped by 5 bases and J by 1 base; unmatched bases: 5. Looked up from germline, CDR1 is SGDLS and CDR2 is YYNGEE. This CDR3 has 15 residues. The CDR3 bases are TGTGCCAGCAGTCTTAGCGGGAGGACCCAAGAGACCCAGTACTTC. Translation: CASSLSGRTQETQYF.

The gene calls are TRBV19 and TRBJ1-4; D remains unclear. Deletions cut 7 bases from V and 2 bases from J, with 8 bases between. Germline assignment: CDR1 LNHDA and CDR2 SQIVND (reference sequence). The CDR3 is made up of 13 amino acids. CDR3 bases: TGTGCCAGTAACCCGCGGACTAATGAAAAACTGTTTTTT. Its protein is CASNPRTNEKLFF.

The chain joins TRBV6-5 to TRBJ2-7; 7 bases agree with TRBD1. Germline trimming cut 4 bases from V and 0 bases from J; bases unmatched to any gene: 6. The CDR3 covers 15 residues. Germline CDR1 MNHEY, CDR2 SVGAGI. CDR3 in DNA: TGTGCCAGCAGTTCTGAGGACAGGAGCTCCTACGAGCAGTACTTC. Translation gives CASSSEDRSSYEQYF.

The chain combines TRBV11-1 with TRBJ2-2; 7 bases line up with TRBD1. With 2 bases clipped from V and 2 bases from J, the junction kept 8 bases outside the gene matches. Germline assignment: CDR1 SGHAT and CDR2 FQDESV (reference sequence). This CDR3 has 17 residues. The DNA for the CDR3 is TGTGCCAGCAGCTTAAACTACGAGGGGGCCAACACCGGGGAGCTGTTTTTT. Translating it yields CASSLNYEGANTGELFF.

The rearrangement links TRBV27 to TRBJ2-7, with 8 bases that match TRBD1. With V trimmed by 5 bases and J by 3 bases, 6 bases remained unmatched. The germline V gene has CDR1 MNHEY and CDR2 SMNVEV (reference sequence). The CDR3 consists of 14 residues. For the CDR3, the DNA is TGTGCCAGCAGTCCCTGGGACAGGATCTACGAGCAGTACTTC. Its translation: CASSPWDRIYEQYF.

This clone was seen once. V is TRBV29-1 and J is TRBJ1-1; D possibly corresponds to TRBD1 (5 bases). The CDR3 extends over 12 amino acids. The V end was cut by 6 bases, the J end by 5 bases, with 13 bases between. Per germline, CDR1 SQVTM and CDR2 ANQGSEA. This chain's CDR3 is CSVGTAGTEAFF. As DNA, the CDR3 is TGCAGCGTCGGGACGGCGGGGACTGAAGCTTTCTTT.

The rearrangement joins TRBV6-5 to TRBJ1-5; tentative D call: TRBD1 (6 bases). Looked up from germline, CDR1 is MNHEY and CDR2 is SVGAGI. The CDR3 contains 15 residues. The V end was cut by 3 bases, the J end by 4 bases, with 13 bases between. CDR3 sequence reads: CASSYGPQGNQPQHF. The CDR3, as DNA: TGTGCCAGCAGTTATGGTCCCCAGGGGAATCAGCCCCAGCATTTT.

Here the CDR3 reads CAVKWGQMNTEAFF. For the CDR3, the DNA is TGTGCCGTTAAATGGGGACAGATGAACACTGAAGCTTTCTTT. V and J are TRBV6-1 and TRBJ1-1; 7 bases fit TRBD1. This CDR3 is 14 amino acids long. Germline CDR1 is MNHNS and CDR2 is SASEGT. The V segment lost 11 bases and the J segment 0 bases; nucleotides outside the gene matches: 9.

The chain recombines TRBV7-9 with TRBJ2-2, with 7 nucleotides matching TRBD2. Losses at the gene ends were 4 bases for V and 6 bases for J; bases not matched to a gene: 2. CDR1 and CDR2 (germline): SEHNR, FQNEAQ (reference sequence). The CDR3 runs to 13 residues. The DNA for the CDR3 is TGTGCCAGCAGCTCCACTAGCGCCGGGGAGCTGTTTTTT. Translation gives CASSSTSAGELFF.

The J gene is TRBJ2-7, the V gene TRBV18, with a weak D call TRBD1 (6 bases). The V and J ends lost 4 bases and 5 bases respectively, with 18 bases between them. This CDR3 has 15 amino acids. Germline CDR1 is KGHSH and CDR2 is LQKENI. The CDR3 coding sequence is TGTGCCAGCTCACACGGGACACCTGTGGGTGACGAGCAGTACTTC. This gives the protein CASSHGTPVGDEQYF.

V is TRBV29-1 and J is TRBJ2-2, with TRBD1 matching over 9 bases. Germline V gene lookup returns CDR1 SQVTM and CDR2 ANQGSEA. Trimming took 6 bases from V and 1 from J; bases not matched to a gene: 0. This CDR3 has 13 amino acids. The CDR3 region is CSVGQGNTGELFF. The CDR3 DNA reads as TGCAGCGTGGGACAGGGGAACACCGGGGAGCTGTTTTTT.

CDR3 amino acids: CASSSQGMHLVDGAFF. The CDR3 DNA is TGTGCCAGCAGCTCTCAGGGTATGCACCTAGTTGACGGAGCTTTCTTT. The chain employs TRBV5-4 and TRBJ1-1, with D perhaps matching TRBD1 (5 bases). This CDR3 spans 16 amino acids. Germline lookup yields CDR1 SGHNT and CDR2 YYREEE (reference sequence). The V end was cut by 3 bases, the J end by 10 bases, with 25 bases between.

The chain couples TRBV9 to TRBJ2-7; a possible D gene is TRBD2 (5 bases). Deletions cut 0 bases from V and 5 bases from J, with 12 bases between. Germline V CDR1 and CDR2: SGDLS, YYNGEE. This CDR3 contains 14 residues. The CDR3 reads CASSVAGGDNEQYF. The CDR3 DNA reads TGTGCCAGCAGCGTAGCCGGAGGAGATAACGAGCAGTACTTC.

This rearrangement joins TRBV29-1 to TRBJ1-3, with D perhaps TRBD1 (5 bases). The germline V gene has CDR1 SQVTM and CDR2 ANQGSEA. The CDR3 covers 15 residues. V lost 3 bases, J lost 4 bases, and 16 bases lay in between. The CDR3 nucleotides read TGCAGCGTTGACATGCAGGGAAGTCACGGAAACACCATATATTTT. Translation gives CSVDMQGSHGNTIYF.

The rearrangement joins TRBV29-1 to TRBJ1-2; 9 nucleotides agree with TRBD1. V gave up 0 bases and J gave up 2 bases; unmatched junction bases: 4. The CDR3 has 15 amino acids. The germline V gene encodes CDR1 SQVTM and CDR2 ANQGSEA. CDR3 bases: TGCAGCGTTGAAGAGTGGGACAGGGTAAACTATGGCTACACCTTC. Protein product: CSVEEWDRVNYGYTF.